This T cell receptor beta chain was profiled in a study of blood T cell repertoires in COVID-19. Data came from immunoSEQ multiplex PCR; TCRdb stores just in-frame clones and leaves some out. Found here are about 200,000 clones, roughly nine tenths of them singletons; the top ten hold about 2.2%. CDR1 LNHDA and CDR2 SQIVND come from the germline V gene (reference sequence). The CDR3 spans 16 residues. Trimming removed 6 bases from V and 0 bases from J, with 14 bases in between. The specimen sequenced was PBMCs or T cells enriched from blood (not recorded which). The receptor was isolated from a woman between 40 and 55 years old with acute COVID-19. The V gene is TRBV19, the J gene TRBJ2-2; no definite D call. This CDR3 is CASSQSGRANTGELFF. The CDR3 nucleotides read TGTGCCAGTAGCCAGAGTGGGCGAGCGAACACCGGGGAGCTGTTTTTT.